The 15 T cell receptor beta chains below come from one sample, sequenced in a study of T cells in Graves' hyperthyroidism and ophthalmopathy. There were TCR beta CDR3 regions amplified from RNA transcripts. Researchers ran a first-round RT-PCR on the TCR CDR3 using the HTBI primer set. TCRdb fed the multiplex PCR reads into MiXCR, producing one record per CDR3 protein. The table has roughly 93,000 distinct CDR3 sequences, about 37% seen once. Sequencing was performed on peripheral blood or thyroid tissue (not recorded which). These receptors were collected from a woman between 25 and 40 years old with Graves' hyperthyroidism.

As regards this clonotype: A much larger clone differs from this one at a single base, so this may be a read error. This chain joins TRBV10-3 and TRBJ1-1, with D tentatively TRBD1 (6 bases). This CDR3 spans 15 amino acids. The germline V and J ends were trimmed by 5 bases and 5 bases, with 18 bases remaining between them. Germline V gives CDR1 ENHRY, CDR2 SYGVKD. CDR3 loop: CAISYARGRLTEAFF. The DNA of the CDR3 is TGTGCCATCAGTTACGCTCGGGGGCGCCTAACTGAAGCTTTCTTT.

The chain joins TRBV6-5 to TRBJ1-5; TRBD1 agrees at 11 bases. The trim removed 6 bases at V and 5 bases at J, leaving 6 bases unmatched. There are 15 residues in the CDR3. Germline V gives CDR1 MNHEY, CDR2 SVGAGI. The CDR3: CASRGQGAMDQPQHF. Written as DNA, the CDR3 is TGTGCCAGCAGAGGACAGGGGGCGATGGATCAGCCCCAGCATTTT.

The chain combines TRBV19 with TRBJ1-1; possibly TRBD1 for D (5 bases). The V gene's germline CDR1 is LNHDA and CDR2 SQIVND (reference sequence). This CDR3 spans 14 amino acids. V was pared by 6 bases and J by 3 bases, with 14 bases between. CDR3 sequence (DNA): TGTGCCAGTAGGAGACAGCATGGGGACACTGAAGCTTTCTTT. This encodes CASRRQHGDTEAFF.

This clonotype was recorded at least ten times. The V and J genes are TRBV4-1 and TRBJ1-6; D call uncertain. Trimming pared 4 bases from V and 7 bases from J, leaving 8 bases between. The CDR3 sequence is 13 residues long. In germline, CDR1 is MGHRA, CDR2 YSYEKL. CDR3 amino acids: CASSLIRNSPLHF. The CDR3 DNA reads as TGCGCCAGCAGCCTCATCCGAAATTCACCCCTCCACTTT.

This clonotype was detected ten times or more. V and J are TRBV7-2 and TRBJ1-1; tentative D call: TRBD1 (6 bases). The CDR3 has 14 amino acids. CDR1 is SGHTA, CDR2 FQGNSA, per germline. V shed 0 bases and J shed 7 bases, with 12 bases lying between them. Here the CDR3 reads CASSLARGGGEAFF. CDR3 nucleotides: TGTGCCAGCAGCTTAGCGAGGGGGGGAGGTGAAGCTTTCTTT.

This clonotype was seen at least ten times. V and J are TRBV12-3 or TRBV12-4 and TRBJ1-5; the D gene is possibly TRBD1 (6 bases). With 4 bases removed from V and 7 bases from J, the gap between germline ends came to 20 bases. The CDR3 covers 16 residues. The CDR3 DNA is TGTGCCAGCAGTTCCAATGCAGGACAGTTACTCCAGCCCCAGCATTTT. It codes for CASSSNAGQLLQPQHF.

CDR3 DNA: TGTGCCAGCAGCCCCCCAGGGACTTTCGGCAATGAGCAGTTCTTC. Translated: CASSPPGTFGNEQFF. The chain couples TRBV7-2 to TRBJ2-1, with a possible D match to TRBD2 (6 bases). Germline values: CDR1 SGHTA, CDR2 FQGNSA. The CDR3 length is 15 residues. Trimming shortened V by 5 bases and J by 6 bases, and 17 bases separated the two germline ends.

This clonotype appeared many times. The chain is built from TRBV2 and TRBJ1-6; unclear D gene. This CDR3 has 13 amino acids. Trimming left V 0 bases short and J 14 bases short, with 11 bases between. Germline loops: CDR1 SNHLY, CDR2 FYNNEI. The chain's CDR3 is CASSEAMTRTLHF. CDR3 bases: TGTGCCAGCAGTGAAGCGATGACCCGCACCCTCCACTTT. Full variable domain (missing parts from reference TRBV2 and TRBJ1-6): EPEVTQTPSHQVTQMGQEVILRCVPISNHLYFYWYRQILGQKVEFLVSFYNNEISEKSEIFDDQFSVERPDGSNFTLKIRSTKLEDSAMYFCASSEAMTRTLHFGNGTRLTVT.

Notes on this clonotype: This could be a read error, since a much larger clone is one nucleotide away. J is TRBJ2-7 and V is TRBV4-1; 12 bases map to TRBD2. Germline V lookup: CDR1 MGHRA, CDR2 YSYEKL. The CDR3 has 17 amino acids. CDR3 loop: CASSQDRTSGTSYERYF. The CDR3 DNA is TGCGCCAGCAGCCAAGACCGGACTAGCGGGACATCCTACGAGCGGTACTTC.

This clonotype has ten or more counts. An end of the junction differs from the germline gene, which may be a read error. The chain has TRBV4-2 and TRBJ1-1; perhaps TRBD1 as D (6 bases). The CDR3 extends over 15 amino acids. Germline assignment: CDR1 LGHNA and CDR2 YNFKEQ. The CDR3 protein is CASSQPDRIGTVAFF. For the CDR3, the DNA is TGTGCCAGCAGCCAACCCGACAGGATCGGGACTGTAGCTTTCTTT.

As to this clonotype: This may come from a read error, since a much larger clone is one base off. V is TRBV12-3 or TRBV12-4 and J is TRBJ1-1; 7 nucleotides match TRBD1. V lost 3 bases to trimming and J lost 3 bases; unmatched junction nucleotides: 10. The CDR3 runs 16 residues. CDR3 residues: CASSFLDRARDTEAFF. CDR3 nucleotide sequence: TGTGCCAGCAGTTTCCTTGACAGGGCTAGGGACACTGAAGCTTTCTTT.

Many counts were recorded for this clonotype. V usage is TRBV25-1 and J usage is TRBJ1-4; tentatively, D is TRBD1 (6 bases). CDR3 length equals 14 residues. Trimming left V 5 bases short and J 4 bases short, with 11 bases between. The V gene's germline CDR1 is MGHDK and CDR2 SYGVNS. CDR3 residues: CASSRRGFNEKLFF. For the CDR3, the DNA is TGTGCCAGCAGTCGAAGGGGGTTTAATGAAAAACTGTTTTTT.

This clonotype was seen ten or more times. The J gene is TRBJ1-2, the V gene TRBV28; the D is unclear. CDR1 MDHEN and CDR2 SYDVKM come from the germline V gene. V lost 2 bases, J lost 5 bases, and 15 bases lay in between. This CDR3 has 15 residues. The CDR3 DNA follows: TGTGCCAGCAGTTTAAGTTCTAATCGGATGTATGGCTACACCTTC. As protein: CASSLSSNRMYGYTF.

This clonotype was recorded at least ten times. This chain uses TRBV20-1 with TRBJ2-7; D possibly corresponds to TRBD2 (5 bases). The V end was cut by 3 bases, the J end by 0 bases, with 9 bases between. The CDR3 runs 13 residues. Germline assignment: CDR1 DFQATT and CDR2 SNEGSKA (reference sequence). In DNA, the CDR3 is TGCAGTGCTAGGGACTCCCTCTCCTACGAGCAGTACTTC. Encoded protein: CSARDSLSYEQYF.

This clonotype was detected ten times or more. V usage is TRBV6-1 and J usage is TRBJ2-7; D unclear. Trimming pared 11 bases from V and 3 bases from J, leaving 17 bases between. The CDR3 length is 13 residues. Germline-derived CDR1 and CDR2 are MNHNS and SASEGT. In DNA form, the CDR3 reads TGTGCCCTCAGAAGGGCAATTGACTACGAGCAGTACTTC. Protein: CALRRAIDYEQYF.